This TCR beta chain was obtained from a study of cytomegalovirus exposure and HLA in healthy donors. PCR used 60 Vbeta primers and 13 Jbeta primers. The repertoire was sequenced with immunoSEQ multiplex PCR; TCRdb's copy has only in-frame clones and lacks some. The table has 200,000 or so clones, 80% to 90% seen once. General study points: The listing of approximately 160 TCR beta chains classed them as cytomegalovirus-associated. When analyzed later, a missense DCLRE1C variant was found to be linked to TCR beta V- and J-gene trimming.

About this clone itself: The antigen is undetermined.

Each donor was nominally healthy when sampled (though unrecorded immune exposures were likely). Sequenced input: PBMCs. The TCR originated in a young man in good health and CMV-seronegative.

This CDR3 reads CSVEPGTGYEQYF. As DNA, the CDR3 is TGCAGCGTTGAACCGGGGACAGGTTACGAGCAGTACTTC. This chain joins TRBV29-1 and TRBJ2-7; 8 bases are shared with TRBD1. Per the germline V gene, CDR1 is SQVTM and CDR2 is ANQGSEA. V lost 2 bases, J lost 4 bases, and 4 bases stayed unmatched. This CDR3 has 13 residues.